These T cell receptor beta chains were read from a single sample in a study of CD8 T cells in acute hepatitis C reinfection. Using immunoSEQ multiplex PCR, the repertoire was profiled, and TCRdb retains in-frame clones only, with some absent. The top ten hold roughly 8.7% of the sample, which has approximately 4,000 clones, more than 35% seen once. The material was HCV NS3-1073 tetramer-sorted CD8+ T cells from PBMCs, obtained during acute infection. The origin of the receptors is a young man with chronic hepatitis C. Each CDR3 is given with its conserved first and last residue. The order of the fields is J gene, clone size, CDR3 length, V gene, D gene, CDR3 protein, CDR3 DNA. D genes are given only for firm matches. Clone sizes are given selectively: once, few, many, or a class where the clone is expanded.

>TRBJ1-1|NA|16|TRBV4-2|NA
CASSQEVGNSGFEAFF
TGTGCCAGCAGCCAAGAGGTCGGAAATTCGGGTTTTGAAGCTTTCTTT
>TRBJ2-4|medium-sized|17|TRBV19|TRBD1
CASSMGTGDPAKNIQYF
TGTGCCAGTAGTATGGGGACAGGGGACCCAGCCAAAAACATTCAGTACTTC
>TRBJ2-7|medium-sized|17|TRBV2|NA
CASSDAPGQSVRGEQYF
TGTGCCAGCAGTGATGCCCCTGGACAGTCCGTAAGGGGCGAGCAGTACTTC
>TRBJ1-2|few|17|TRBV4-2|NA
CASSTEEGSQFLHGYTF
TGTGCCAGCAGCACGGAGGAGGGCAGCCAATTTCTTCACGGCTACACCTTC
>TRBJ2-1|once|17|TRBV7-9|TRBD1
CASSLGVGQEILEEQFF
TGTGCCAGCAGCTTAGGGGTGGGACAGGAGATTTTGGAGGAGCAGTTCTTC
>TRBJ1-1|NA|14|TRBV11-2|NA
CASSLDWQALEAFF
TGTGCCAGCAGCTTAGATTGGCAGGCACTTGAAGCTTTCTTT
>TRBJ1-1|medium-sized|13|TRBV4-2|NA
CASSQEVGTEAFF
TGTGCCAGCAGCCAAGAAGTGGGGACTGAAGCTTTCTTT
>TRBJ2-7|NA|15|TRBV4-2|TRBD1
CASSQEGQGIYEQYF
TGTGCCAGCAGCCAAGAGGGACAGGGGATCTACGAGCAGTACTTC
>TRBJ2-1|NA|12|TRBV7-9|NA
CASSLGQMGEFF
TGTGCCAGCAGCTTGGGCCAGATGGGGGAGTTCTTC
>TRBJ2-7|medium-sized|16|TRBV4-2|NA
CASSQEIQQSSYEQYF
TGTGCCAGCAGCCAAGAAATACAGCAGAGCTCCTACGAGCAGTACTTC
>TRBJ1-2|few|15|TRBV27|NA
CASREPRDTNYGYTF
TGTGCCAGCAGGGAGCCTCGGGATACGAACTATGGCTACACCTTC
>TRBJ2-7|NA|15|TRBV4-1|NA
CASSQEQGPWGEQYF
TGCGCCAGCAGCCAAGAACAGGGACCTTGGGGCGAGCAGTACTTC
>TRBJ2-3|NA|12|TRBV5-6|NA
CASSLVPDTQYF
TGTGCCAGCAGCTTGGTACCTGATACGCAGTATTTT
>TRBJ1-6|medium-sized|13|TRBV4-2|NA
CASSQEQGTPLHF
TGTGCCAGCAGCCAAGAACAGGGAACACCCCTCCACTTT